This T cell receptor beta chain was recorded in a study of TIL therapy for anti-PD-1-resistant metastatic lung cancer. Points from the study as a whole: Treatment-naive, never-smoker and oncogene-addicted patients were overrepresented in this highly selected cohort.

As to time point: pre-treatment sample, taken before nivolumab and TIL therapy. In its sample, this clone was seen once. Its antigen is as yet unknown. Other DNA sequences from this sample encode an identical CDR3 as well. CDR1 and CDR2 from the germline V gene are LNHNV and YYDKDF (reference sequence). After removal of 3 bases from V and 3 bases from J, the junction contained 3 bases not matched to a gene. The CDR3 has 15 amino acids. The immunoSEQ assay was v3. The assay was immunoSEQ multiplex PCR, and TCRdb's table has in-frame clones only and misses some. Here the sample spans about 45,000 clones, around 79% being singletons.

The input for sequencing was blood, taken at baseline. The V and J genes are TRBV15 and TRBJ1-2; TRBD1 aligns across 11 bases. The clonotype comes from a man aged 65 to 85 with non-small cell lung cancer. The CDR3: CATSRDRGQDYGYTF. CDR3 in DNA: TGTGCCACCAGCAGGGACAGGGGGCAGGACTATGGCTACACCTTC.